This TCR beta chain was recovered during a study of cytomegalovirus exposure and HLA in healthy donors. Study results and limitations: When a later analysis was performed, an Asian-associated ancestry cluster reportedly had fewer N-insertions than the 666-donor mean.

13 Jbeta primers and 60 Vbeta primers were used for the PCR. The data were produced by immunoSEQ multiplex PCR, yet TCRdb's version contains in-frame clones alone and is incomplete. Of approximately 210,000 clones in the sample, over 70% were seen once. This clone was found a few times. What it binds is not known. In germline, CDR1 is SQVTM, CDR2 ANQGSEA. Trimming removed 0 bases from V and 4 bases from J, with 12 bases in between. The CDR3 runs to 14 residues. This rearrangement joins TRBV29-1 to TRBJ1-2; D uncertain. This clonotype was sampled from a man aged 25 to 45 in good health and CMV-seronegative. Sample: PBMCs. The DNA of the CDR3 is TGCAGCGTTGAAGAGGCGGGAGGGCGCTATGGCTACACCTTC. Residues: CSVEEAGGRYGYTF.